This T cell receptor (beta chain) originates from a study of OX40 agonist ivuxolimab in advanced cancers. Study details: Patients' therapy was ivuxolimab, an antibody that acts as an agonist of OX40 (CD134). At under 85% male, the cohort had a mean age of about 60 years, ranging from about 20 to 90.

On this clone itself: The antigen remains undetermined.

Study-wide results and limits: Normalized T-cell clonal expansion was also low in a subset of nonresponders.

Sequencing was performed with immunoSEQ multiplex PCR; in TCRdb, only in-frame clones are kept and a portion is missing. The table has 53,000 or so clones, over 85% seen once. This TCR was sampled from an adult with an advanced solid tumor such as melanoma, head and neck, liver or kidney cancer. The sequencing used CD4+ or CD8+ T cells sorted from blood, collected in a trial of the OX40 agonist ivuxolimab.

The CDR3 region is CASSLGVAGWGYEQYF. CDR3 in DNA: TGTGCCAGCAGTTTAGGCGTGGCGGGTTGGGGCTACGAGCAGTACTTC. J is TRBJ2-7 and V is TRBV28; TRBD2 is a possible D gene (5 bases). CDR3 length: 16 amino acids. Trimming removed 2 bases from V and 3 bases from J, with 17 bases in between. CDR1 MDHEN and CDR2 SYDVKM come from the germline V gene. Drawing the rest from reference TRBV28 and TRBJ2-7, the complete variable domain is DVKVTQSSRYLVKRTGEKVFLECVQDMDHENMFWYRQDPGLGLRLIYFSYDVKMKEKGDIPEGYSVSREKKERFSLILESASTNQTSMYLCASSLGVAGWGYEQYFGPGTRLTVT.